Below, one T cell receptor beta chain is given with its context. Because the CDR3's place on the DNA is in doubt, the DNA is left out and the CDR3 is given as listed by TCRdb. The sample originates from a study of blood T cell repertoires in COVID-19. Looking at the study overall: The United States, Italy and Spain supplied acute and convalescent COVID-19 samples.

The CDR3 totals 13 residues, both ends included. The germline gives CDR1 WNHNN, CDR2 SYGVQD (reference sequence). Measured with immunoSEQ multiplex PCR; TCRdb has only the in-frame clones, and not every one. Seen here are more than 300,000 clones, roughly 90% observed once, and the top ten hold approximately 7.4%. Patients from Seattle were sampled longitudinally, starting during active infection. The TCR originated in a woman in her seventies with COVID-19, enrolled during active disease. V is TRBV10-1 and J is TRBJ1-6; the listed D gene, TRBD1, was not tested against the DNA. The sequenced sample consisted of peripheral blood. Here the CDR3 reads CATLVYTCTPLHF.